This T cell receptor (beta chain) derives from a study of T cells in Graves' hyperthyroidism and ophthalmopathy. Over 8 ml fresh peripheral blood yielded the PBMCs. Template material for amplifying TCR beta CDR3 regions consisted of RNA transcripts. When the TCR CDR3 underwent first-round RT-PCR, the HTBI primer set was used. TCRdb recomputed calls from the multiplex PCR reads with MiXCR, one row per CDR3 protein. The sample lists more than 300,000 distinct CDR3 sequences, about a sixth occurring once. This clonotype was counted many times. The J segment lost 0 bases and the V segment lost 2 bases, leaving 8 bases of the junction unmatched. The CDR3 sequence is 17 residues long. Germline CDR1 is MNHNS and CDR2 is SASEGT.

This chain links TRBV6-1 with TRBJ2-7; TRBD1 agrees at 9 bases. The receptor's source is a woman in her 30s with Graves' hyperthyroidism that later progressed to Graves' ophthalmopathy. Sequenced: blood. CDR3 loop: CASSELRGQGSSYEQYF. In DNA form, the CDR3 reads TGTGCCAGCAGTGAATTGCGAGGACAGGGGAGCTCCTACGAGCAGTACTTC.